The 4 T cell receptor beta chains reported below all come from one sample, sequenced in a study of T cell responses to AZD1222 COVID-19 vaccine. The protocol was immunoSEQ multiplex PCR, while the TCRdb copy is restricted to in-frame clones and leaves out a portion. The sample records roughly 180,000 clones, approximately 89% being singletons. The material sequenced was peripheral blood, taken 28 days after the second AZD1222 dose. The receptors were gathered from an adult who received the AZD1222 COVID-19 vaccine.

The V call is TRBV7-2, the J call TRBJ1-5, with TRBD1 as a possible D gene (5 bases). The CDR3 sequence is 16 residues long. V was pared by 2 bases and J by 0 bases, with 11 bases between. From germline, CDR1 is SGHTA and CDR2 FQGNSA. The CDR3 is CASSLRGPYSNQPQHF. The CDR3 DNA is TGTGCCAGCAGCTTAAGGGGCCCATATAGCAATCAGCCCCAGCATTTT.

This sequence joins TRBV3-1 (or the pseudogene TRBV3-2) and TRBJ1-2, with D uncertain. Germline V lookup: CDR1 LGHDT, CDR2 YNNKEL (reference sequence). CDR3 length equals 12 residues. Deletions cut 4 bases from V and 7 bases from J, with 10 bases between. CDR3 coding DNA: TGTGCCAGCAGCCTTTCGGGGAGTGGCTACACCTTC. Encoded protein: CASSLSGSGYTF.

The CDR3 loop is CASSFRRVGQGANGYTF. The CDR3, as DNA: TGTGCCAGCAGCTTCCGAAGGGTGGGGCAGGGGGCGAATGGCTACACCTTC. The rearrangement joins TRBV7-2 to TRBJ1-2; 8 bases map to TRBD1. V was clipped by 3 bases and J by 6 bases; unmatched bases: 15. This CDR3 contains 17 residues. CDR1 and CDR2 from the germline V gene are SGHTA and FQGNSA.

In this sample, this clone turned up a few times. The chain couples TRBV5-1 to TRBJ1-6, with 7 bases lining up with TRBD1. This CDR3 is built from 16 residues. CDR1 and CDR2 from the germline V gene are SGHRS and YFSETQ. Losses at the gene ends were 2 bases for V and 5 bases for J; bases not matched to a gene: 7. CDR3 bases: TGCGCCAGCAGCTTACAGGGGATGGTAGATAATTCACCCCTCCACTTT. Translated, it gives CASSLQGMVDNSPLHF.